What follows is one TCR beta chain and its context. A much larger clone differs by one base, so this may be a read error. MiXCR, run by TCRdb on the 5' RACE reads, gives a single entry per CDR3 protein. The sample records about 50,000 distinct CDR3 sequences, 7.5% to 9.5% being singletons. CDR3 length equals 11 residues. Trimming pared 0 bases from V and 3 bases from J, leaving 0 bases between. CDR1 is SNHLY and CDR2 is FYNNEI in the germline V gene. This specimen belongs to a study of early T cells in non-severe SARS-CoV-2 infection. The sequence was obtained from an adult who was a healthcare worker with PCR-confirmed SARS-CoV-2 infection or an uninfected control (not recorded which). The sample comprised whole blood. The chain carries TRBV2 and TRBJ2-7, with D hard to call. The CDR3 DNA reads TGTGCCAGCAGTGAAGCCTACGAGCAGTACTTC. Amino acids: CASSEAYEQYF.